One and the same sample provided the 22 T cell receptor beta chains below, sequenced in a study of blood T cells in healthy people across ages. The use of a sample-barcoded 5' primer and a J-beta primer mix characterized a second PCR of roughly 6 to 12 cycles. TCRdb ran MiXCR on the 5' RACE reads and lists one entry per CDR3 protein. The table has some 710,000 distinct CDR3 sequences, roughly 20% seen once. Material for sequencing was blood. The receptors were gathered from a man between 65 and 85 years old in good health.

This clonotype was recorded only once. CDR3 loop: CSARDWEAGGLDNEQFF. The CDR3 DNA reads as TGCAGTGCTAGAGATTGGGAGGCGGGAGGCCTAGACAATGAGCAGTTCTTC. The rearrangement uses TRBV20-1 and TRBJ2-1; the match to TRBD2 covers 8 bases. The junction had 12 bases not matched to a gene; V was cut back by 0 bases and J by 5 bases. The CDR3 extends over 17 amino acids. Germline lookup yields CDR1 DFQATT and CDR2 SNEGSKA (reference sequence).

The CDR3 spells CSARDFAANYRDTQYF. CDR3 in DNA: TGCAGTGCTAGAGACTTCGCAGCAAACTATCGAGATACGCAGTATTTT. This chain connects TRBV20-1 to TRBJ2-3; D is ambiguous. The CDR3 has 16 residues. Looked up from germline, CDR1 is DFQATT and CDR2 is SNEGSKA (reference sequence). V dropped 0 bases and J dropped 5 bases, with 18 bases sitting between them.

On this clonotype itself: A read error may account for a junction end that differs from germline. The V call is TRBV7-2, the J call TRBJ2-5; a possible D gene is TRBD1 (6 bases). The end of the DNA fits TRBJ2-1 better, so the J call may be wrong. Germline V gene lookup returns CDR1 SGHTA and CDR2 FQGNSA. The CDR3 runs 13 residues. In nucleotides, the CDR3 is TGTGCCGGCAGCCCGACTGACAGGCCTTTCCAGTTCTTC. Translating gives CAGSPTDRPFQFF.

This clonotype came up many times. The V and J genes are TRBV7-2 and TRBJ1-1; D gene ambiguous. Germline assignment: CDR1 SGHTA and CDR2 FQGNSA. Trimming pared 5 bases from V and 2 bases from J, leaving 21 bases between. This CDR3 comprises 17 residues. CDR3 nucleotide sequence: TGTGCCAGCAGCCATCACAACCTCAGGCTTACAAACACTGAAGCTTTCTTT. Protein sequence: CASSHHNLRLTNTEAFF.

Written as DNA, the CDR3 is TGCAGTGCTAGACCAGGGGGCCGTGGCTACACCTTC. Amino acid sequence: CSARPGGRGYTF. The V and J genes are TRBV20-1 and TRBJ1-2; 8 bases map to TRBD1. Trimming removed 2 bases from V and 7 bases from J; junction bases left unmatched: 3. CDR3 length: 12 amino acids. Germline loops: CDR1 DFQATT, CDR2 SNEGSKA (reference sequence).

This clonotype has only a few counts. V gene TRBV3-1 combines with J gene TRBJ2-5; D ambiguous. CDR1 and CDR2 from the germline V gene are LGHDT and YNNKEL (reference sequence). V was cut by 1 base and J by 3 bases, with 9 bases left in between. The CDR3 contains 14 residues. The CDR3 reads CASSQAAAKETQYF. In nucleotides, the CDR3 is TGTGCCAGCAGCCAAGCTGCTGCCAAAGAGACCCAGTACTTC.

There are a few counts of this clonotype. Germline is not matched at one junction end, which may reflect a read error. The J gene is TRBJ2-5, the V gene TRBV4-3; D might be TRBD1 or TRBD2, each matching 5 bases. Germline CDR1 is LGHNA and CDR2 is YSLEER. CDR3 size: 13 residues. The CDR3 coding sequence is TGCGCCAGCAGCCAAGTTAGGATCTCCAGGGAGTTCTTC. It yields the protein CASSQVRISREFF.

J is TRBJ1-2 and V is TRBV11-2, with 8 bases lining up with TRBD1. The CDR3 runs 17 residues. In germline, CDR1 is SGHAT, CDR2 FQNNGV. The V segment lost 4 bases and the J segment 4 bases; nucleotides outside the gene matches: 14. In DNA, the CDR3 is TGTGCCAGCAGCTCTACACGCCAGGGGGCTCTTGGCTATGGCTACACCTTC. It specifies CASSSTRQGALGYGYTF. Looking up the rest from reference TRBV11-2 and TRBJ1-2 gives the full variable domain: EAGVAQSPRYKIIEKRQSVAFWCNPISGHATLYWYQQILGQGPKLLIQFQNNGVVDDSQLPKDRFSAERLKGVDSTLKIQPAKLEDSAVYLCASSSTRQGALGYGYTFGSGTRLTVV.

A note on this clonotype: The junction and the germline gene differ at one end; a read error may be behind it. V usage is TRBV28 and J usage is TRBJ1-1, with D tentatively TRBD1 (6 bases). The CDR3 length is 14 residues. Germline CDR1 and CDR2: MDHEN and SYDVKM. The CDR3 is CASRPGAVNTEASF. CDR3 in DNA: TGTGCCAGCAGGCCGGGGGCGGTGAACACTGAAGCTTCCTTT.

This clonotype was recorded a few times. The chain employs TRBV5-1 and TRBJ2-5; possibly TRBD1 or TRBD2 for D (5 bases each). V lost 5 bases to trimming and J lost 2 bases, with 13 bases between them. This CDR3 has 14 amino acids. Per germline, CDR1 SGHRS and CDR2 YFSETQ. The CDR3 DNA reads TGCGCCAGCAGGGGGACGGAAAGTCAAGAGACCCAGTACTTC. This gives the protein CASRGTESQETQYF.

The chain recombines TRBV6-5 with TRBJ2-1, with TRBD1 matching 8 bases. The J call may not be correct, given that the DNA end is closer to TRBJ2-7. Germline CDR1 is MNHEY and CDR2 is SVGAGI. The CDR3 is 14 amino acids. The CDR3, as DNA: TGTGCCAGCAGTTACGGACAGGGAGGTTACGAGCAGTACTTC. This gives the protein CASSYGQGGYEQYF.

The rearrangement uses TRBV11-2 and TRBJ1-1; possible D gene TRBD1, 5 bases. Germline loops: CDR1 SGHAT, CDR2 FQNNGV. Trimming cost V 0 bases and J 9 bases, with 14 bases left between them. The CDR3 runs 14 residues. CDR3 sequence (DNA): TGTGCCAGCAGCTTAGATGGGACCATCCCCCAAGCTTTCTTT. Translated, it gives CASSLDGTIPQAFF.

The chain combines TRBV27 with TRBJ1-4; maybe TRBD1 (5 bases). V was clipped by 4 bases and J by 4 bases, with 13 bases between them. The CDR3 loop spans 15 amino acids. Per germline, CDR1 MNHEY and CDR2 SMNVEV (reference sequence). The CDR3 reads CASSSLGAGNEKLFF. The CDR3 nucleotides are TGTGCCAGCAGTTCCCTCGGGGCTGGTAATGAAAAACTGTTTTTT.

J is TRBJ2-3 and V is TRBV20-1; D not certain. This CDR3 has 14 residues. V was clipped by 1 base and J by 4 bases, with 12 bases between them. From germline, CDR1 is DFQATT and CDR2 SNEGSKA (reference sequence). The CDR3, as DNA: TGCAGTGCTAGAGTGGTAGACCAAGCAGATACGCAGTATTTT. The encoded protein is CSARVVDQADTQYF.

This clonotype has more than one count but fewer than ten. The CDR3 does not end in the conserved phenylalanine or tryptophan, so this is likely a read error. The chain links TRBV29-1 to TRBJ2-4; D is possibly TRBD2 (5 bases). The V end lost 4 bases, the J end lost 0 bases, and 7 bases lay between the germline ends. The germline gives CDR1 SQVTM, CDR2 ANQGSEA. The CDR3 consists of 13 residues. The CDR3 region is CSVGGQAKNIQYL. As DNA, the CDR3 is TGCAGCGTTGGAGGGCAAGCCAAAAACATTCAGTACCTC.

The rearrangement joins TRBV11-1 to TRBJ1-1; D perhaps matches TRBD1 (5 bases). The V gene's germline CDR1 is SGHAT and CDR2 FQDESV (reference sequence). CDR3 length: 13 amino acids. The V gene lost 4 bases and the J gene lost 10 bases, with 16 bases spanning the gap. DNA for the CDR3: TGTGCCAGCAGCTGGGCGGCGGGGGAAGGAGCTTTCTTT. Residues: CASSWAAGEGAFF. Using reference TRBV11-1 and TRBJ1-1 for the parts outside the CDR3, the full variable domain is EAEVAQSPRYKITEKSQAVAFWCDPISGHATLYWYRQILGQGPELLVQFQDESVVDDSQLPKDRFSAERLKGVDSTLKIQPAELGDSAMYLCASSWAAGEGAFFGQGTRLTVV.

The CDR3 is CASSLFKGAEDTQYF. The CDR3 region has the DNA TGTGCCAGCAGCTTATTCAAGGGGGCCGAAGATACGCAGTATTTT. The chain employs TRBV7-8 and TRBJ2-3; TRBD1 matches at 7 bases. J lost 5 bases, V lost 2 bases, and 7 bases had no gene match. The CDR3 covers 15 residues. Germline V gene data show CDR1 as SGHVS and CDR2 as FQNEAQ.

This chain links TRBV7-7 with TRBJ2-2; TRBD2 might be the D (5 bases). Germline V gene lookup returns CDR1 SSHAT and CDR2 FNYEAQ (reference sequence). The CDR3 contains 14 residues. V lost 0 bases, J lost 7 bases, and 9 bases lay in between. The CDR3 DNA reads TGTGCCAGCAGCTTAGCGATGGAGGTCGGGGAGCTGTTTTTT. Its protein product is CASSLAMEVGELFF. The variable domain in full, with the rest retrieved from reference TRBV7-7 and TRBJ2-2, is GAGVSQSPRYKVTKRGQDVTLRCDPISSHATLYWYQQALGQGPEFLTYFNYEAQPDKSGLPSDRFSAERPEGSISTLTIQRTEQRDSAMYRCASSLAMEVGELFFGEGSRLTVL.

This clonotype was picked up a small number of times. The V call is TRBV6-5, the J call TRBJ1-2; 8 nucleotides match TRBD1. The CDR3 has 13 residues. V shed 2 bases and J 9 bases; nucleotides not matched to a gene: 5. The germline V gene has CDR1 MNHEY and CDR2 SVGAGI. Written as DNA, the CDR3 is TGTGCCAGCAGTTACGGACAGGGTGGAAGCTACACCTTC. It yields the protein CASSYGQGGSYTF.

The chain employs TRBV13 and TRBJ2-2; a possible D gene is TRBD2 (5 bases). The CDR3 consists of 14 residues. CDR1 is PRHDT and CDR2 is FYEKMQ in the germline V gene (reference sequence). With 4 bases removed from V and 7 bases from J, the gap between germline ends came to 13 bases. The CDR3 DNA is TGTGCCAGCAGCTCTGATGGACTGGGCGGGGAGCTGTTTTTT. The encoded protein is CASSSDGLGGELFF.

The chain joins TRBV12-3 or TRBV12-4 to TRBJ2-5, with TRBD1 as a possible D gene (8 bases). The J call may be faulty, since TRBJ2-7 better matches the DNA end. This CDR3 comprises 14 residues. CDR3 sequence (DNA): TGTGCCAGCAGGGACAGGGAGGGCTCCTACGAGCAGTACTTC. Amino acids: CASRDREGSYEQYF.

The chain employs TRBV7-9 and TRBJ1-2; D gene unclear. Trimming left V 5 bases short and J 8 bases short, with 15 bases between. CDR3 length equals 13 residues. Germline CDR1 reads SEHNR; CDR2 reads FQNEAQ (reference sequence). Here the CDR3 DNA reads TGTGCCAGCAGCCTAAATACCATGGGAGGCTACACCTTC. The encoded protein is CASSLNTMGGYTF.